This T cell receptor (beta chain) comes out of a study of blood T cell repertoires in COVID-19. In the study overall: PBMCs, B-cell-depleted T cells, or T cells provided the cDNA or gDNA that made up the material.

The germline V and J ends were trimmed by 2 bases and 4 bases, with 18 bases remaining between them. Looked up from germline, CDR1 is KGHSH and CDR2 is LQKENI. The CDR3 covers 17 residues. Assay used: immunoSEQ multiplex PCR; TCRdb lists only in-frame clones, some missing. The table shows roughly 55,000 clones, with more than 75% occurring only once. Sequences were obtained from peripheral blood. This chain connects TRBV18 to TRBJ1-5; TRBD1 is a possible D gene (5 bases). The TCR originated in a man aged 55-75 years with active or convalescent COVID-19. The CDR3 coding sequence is TGTGCCAGCTCACCAGGTTTTGATAGGGGAAAAAATCAGCCCCAGCATTTT. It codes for CASSPGFDRGKNQPQHF. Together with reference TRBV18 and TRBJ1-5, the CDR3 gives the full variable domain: NAGVMQNPRHLVRRRGQEARLRCSPMKGHSHVYWYRQLPEEGLKFMVYLQKENIIDESGMPKERFSAEFPKEGPSILRIQQVVRGDSAAYFCASSPGFDRGKNQPQHFGDGTRLSIL.